This T cell receptor (beta chain) is from a study of blood T cell repertoires in COVID-19. In germline, CDR1 is WNHNN, CDR2 SYGVQD (reference sequence). The CDR3 is 14 amino acids. After removal of 0 bases from V and 7 bases from J, the junction contained 6 bases not matched to a gene. Produced via immunoSEQ multiplex PCR; TCRdb's table is partial and in-frame only. The table records more than 150,000 clones, approximately 91% of them present only once. V gene TRBV10-1 combines with J gene TRBJ2-7; 7 nucleotides align to TRBD2. The sample consisted of peripheral blood. This TCR derives from a man aged 65 to 79 with active or convalescent COVID-19. DNA of the CDR3: TGCGCCAGCAGTGAGTCGGGACTACTTCAGGAGCAGTACTTC. Protein sequence: CASSESGLLQEQYF.